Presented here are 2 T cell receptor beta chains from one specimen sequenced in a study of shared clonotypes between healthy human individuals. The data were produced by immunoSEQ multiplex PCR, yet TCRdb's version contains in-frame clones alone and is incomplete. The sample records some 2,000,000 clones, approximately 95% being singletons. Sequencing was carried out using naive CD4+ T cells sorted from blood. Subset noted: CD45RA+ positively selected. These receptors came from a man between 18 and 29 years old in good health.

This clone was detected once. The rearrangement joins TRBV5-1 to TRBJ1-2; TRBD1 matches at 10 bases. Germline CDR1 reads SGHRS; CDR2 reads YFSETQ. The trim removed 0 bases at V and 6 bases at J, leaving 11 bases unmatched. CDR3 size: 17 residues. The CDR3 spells CASSLVGGGDRGHGYTF. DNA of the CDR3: TGCGCCAGCAGCTTGGTAGGTGGTGGGGACAGGGGCCATGGCTACACCTTC. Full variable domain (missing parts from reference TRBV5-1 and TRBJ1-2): KAGVTQTPRYLIKTRGQQVTLSCSPISGHRSVSWYQQTPGQGLQFLFEYFSETQRNKGNFPGRFSGRQFSNSRSEMNVSTLELGDSALYLCASSLVGGGDRGHGYTFGSGTRLTVV.

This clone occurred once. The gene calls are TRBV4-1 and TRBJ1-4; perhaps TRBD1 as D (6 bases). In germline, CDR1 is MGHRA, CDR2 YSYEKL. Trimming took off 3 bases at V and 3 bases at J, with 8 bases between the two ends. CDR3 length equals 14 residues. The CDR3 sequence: CASSQTGPNEKLFF. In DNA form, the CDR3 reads TGCGCCAGCAGCCAGACAGGCCCTAATGAAAAACTGTTTTTT.